This T cell receptor beta chain was identified during a study of early stage breast cancer tumors. Overall study: Among roughly 12 ER+/PR+/HER2- tumors, eight were ductal, four lobular. General study findings and limits: Compared with adjacent normal breast tissue, tumors showed roughly 2.4-fold greater T cell density and higher clonality.

The V and J ends lost 0 bases and 5 bases, in that order; junction bases with no gene match: 2. Germline assignment: CDR1 LNHNV and CDR2 YYDKDF (reference sequence). The CDR3 runs 16 residues. TCRdb's copy holds only in-frame clones and misses some; the assay was immunoSEQ multiplex PCR. The sample contains tens of thousands of clones, 72% of which appear only once. This clone has just a few counts. Its specificity is unknown. This receptor was taken from a person between 50 and 60 years old with breast cancer. This sequence joins TRBV15 and TRBJ2-2; 11 bases align to TRBD2. Sequencing used blood. In nucleotides, the CDR3 is TGTGCCACCAGCAGAGATAGCGGGGGGGAGACCGGGGAGCTGTTTTTT. Translation: CATSRDSGGETGELFF. The full variable domain, with the rest looked up from reference TRBV15 and TRBJ2-2, is DAMVIQNPRYQVTQFGKPVTLSCSQTLNHNVMYWYQQKSSQAPKLLFHYYDKDFNNEADTPDNFQSRRPNTSFCFLDIRSPGLGDTAMYLCATSRDSGGETGELFFGEGSRLTVL.